One and the same sample provided the 9 T cell receptor beta chains below, sequenced in a study of cytomegalovirus exposure and HLA in healthy donors. Sequencing was performed with immunoSEQ multiplex PCR; in TCRdb, only in-frame clones are kept and a portion is missing. Of fewer than 200,000 clones in the sample, 75% to 90% are singletons; the top ten hold approximately 15%. The sequenced sample consisted of PBMCs. The receptors derive from a young man in good health and CMV-seropositive.

J is TRBJ2-7 and V is TRBV2, with 7 bases fitting TRBD1. Germline V gives CDR1 SNHLY, CDR2 FYNNEI. CDR3 length equals 13 residues. Trimming removed 7 bases from V and 4 bases from J; junction bases left unmatched: 7. Here the CDR3 reads CASTGGQVYEQYF. The CDR3 DNA reads as TGTGCCAGCACCGGAGGACAGGTTTACGAGCAGTACTTC.

The CDR3 loop reads CAWSAGTGQETQYF. The DNA for the CDR3 is TGTGCCTGGAGTGCAGGGACAGGCCAAGAGACCCAGTACTTC. This chain connects TRBV30 to TRBJ2-5, with 8 bases fitting TRBD1. The CDR3 runs to 14 residues. The V segment lost 1 base and the J segment 1 base; nucleotides outside the gene matches: 2. Germline-derived CDR1 and CDR2 are GTSNPN and SVGIG (reference sequence).

This clone occurred once. The rearrangement joins TRBV5-1 to TRBJ1-6; D remains unclear. CDR3 length: 16 residues. Trimming removed 1 base at V and 5 bases at J, with 13 bases between. Germline V lookup: CDR1 SGHRS, CDR2 YFSETQ. CDR3 region: CASSLYGHSDNSPLHF. Here the CDR3 DNA reads TGCGCCAGCAGCTTGTACGGCCACAGTGATAATTCACCCCTCCACTTT.

The chain joins TRBV4-1 to TRBJ2-1; D remains unclear. V was clipped by 3 bases and J by 7 bases, with 7 bases between them. Germline V gene sequence: CDR1 MGHRA, CDR2 YSYEKL. The length of the CDR3 is 12 residues. The CDR3 DNA is TGCGCCAGCAGCCAGTCAACTAATGAGCAGTTCTTC. Its protein product is CASSQSTNEQFF.

The chain combines TRBV11-2 with TRBJ2-1; 9 nucleotides line up with TRBD2. The V gene's germline CDR1 is SGHAT and CDR2 FQNNGV. CDR3 length equals 18 residues. With 0 bases clipped from V and 6 bases from J, the junction kept 12 bases outside the gene matches. CDR3 bases: TGTGCCAGCAGCTTAGATCCGATAGCGGGAGAGGACGGCAATGAGCAGTTCTTC. It specifies CASSLDPIAGEDGNEQFF.

This clone was counted a few times. The chain couples TRBV28 to TRBJ1-1, with TRBD1 matching over 9 bases. Trimming removed 11 bases from V and 7 bases from J; junction bases left unmatched: 11. Per germline, CDR1 MDHEN and CDR2 SYDVKM. The CDR3 runs to 13 residues. CDR3 loop: CASFGTGNLEAFF. The CDR3 nucleotides are TGTGCCTCCTTCGGGACAGGGAACCTTGAAGCTTTCTTT.

V usage is TRBV10-3 and J usage is TRBJ2-5; D unresolved. From germline, CDR1 is ENHRY and CDR2 SYGVKD. Trimming took 0 bases from V and 5 from J, leaving 16 bases between them. The CDR3 contains 16 residues. CDR3 protein: CAISESSAFTPETQYF. The CDR3 nucleotides are TGTGCCATCAGTGAGTCTTCAGCGTTTACTCCTGAGACCCAGTACTTC.

Here the CDR3 reads CASWYGTGSSYNEQFF. The CDR3, as DNA: TGTGCCAGCTGGTACGGGACAGGCAGCTCCTACAATGAGCAGTTCTTC. The chain combines TRBV2 with TRBJ2-1, with TRBD1 identical over 8 bases. This CDR3 region has 16 residues. J was trimmed by 0 bases and V by 8 bases; bases with no gene match: 9. CDR1 is SNHLY, CDR2 FYNNEI, per germline. The full variable domain, in which reference TRBV2 and TRBJ2-1 provide the parts outside the CDR3, is EPEVTQTPSHQVTQMGQEVILRCVPISNHLYFYWYRQILGQKVEFLVSFYNNEISEKSEIFDDQFSVERPDGSNFTLKIRSTKLEDSAMYFCASWYGTGSSYNEQFFGPGTRLTVL.

A word on this clone: The same CDR3 can be traced to other DNA sequences in this sample. This chain uses TRBV7-9 with TRBJ2-1; D call uncertain. CDR3 length equals 12 residues. Germline CDR1 and CDR2: SEHNR and FQNEAQ (reference sequence). Trimming took 4 bases from V and 3 from J, leaving 4 bases between them. The CDR3 nucleotides read TGTGCCAGCAGCTCCGGCTACAATGAGCAGTTCTTC. It encodes CASSSGYNEQFF.